The 10 T cell receptor beta chains below were found in one sample sequenced in a study of T-cell reconstitution after alpha-beta-depleted transplantation in children (dated by TCRdb to 2015 to 2016). The library came from PCR. TCRdb names Illumina HiSeq 2500 as the instrument used. TCR libraries were prepared with molecular barcoding, using unique molecular identifiers to normalize TCRbeta repertoire quantification. The raw public reads went through TCRdb reprocessing: fastp at Q25, MiXCR clone calling, in-frame beta chains kept. Each record represents a unique CDR3 protein, reported with the most common genes and DNA among its rows. The sample profile shows 500,000 to 600,000 distinct CDR3 sequences; approximately 30% of them were found once. The top ten constitute about a third of the sample. The sample's treatment or condition label, in plain terms: allogeneic hematopoietic cell transplantation with graft depleted of TCRalphabeta T cells and CD19 B cells.

Sequenced here: PBMCs, sampled before TCRalphabeta/CD19-depleted stem cell transplant. Every receptor here comes from a boy in the first two years of life with Wiskott-Aldrich syndrome, due to receive a stem cell transplant.

This chain joins TRBV10-2 and TRBJ2-5; a possible D gene is TRBD2 (5 bases). Germline CDR1 WSHSY, CDR2 SAAADI. This CDR3 region has 14 residues. Trimming removed 0 bases from V and 5 bases from J, with 10 bases in between. The CDR3 reads CASSESLVGETQYF. The CDR3 region has the DNA TGCGCCAGCAGTGAGTCACTAGTGGGGGAGACCCAGTACTTC.

This chain uses TRBV20-1 with TRBJ2-5, with a weak D call TRBD1 (6 bases). This CDR3 comprises 14 residues. The V end was cut by 3 bases, the J end by 2 bases, with 13 bases between. CDR1 is DFQATT and CDR2 is SNEGSKA in the germline V gene (reference sequence). CDR3 nucleotide sequence: TGCAGTGCTAGTCCTGGACAGCTTCAAGAGACCCAGTACTTC. As protein: CSASPGQLQETQYF.

V gene TRBV11-2 combines with J gene TRBJ2-7; D gene uncertain. V lost 7 bases and J 2 bases, leaving 12 bases between the germline ends. The CDR3 covers 13 residues. From germline, CDR1 is SGHAT and CDR2 FQNNGV. Written as DNA, the CDR3 is TGTGCCAGCACCACCGGAACGACCTACGAGCAGTACTTC. This sequence encodes CASTTGTTYEQYF.

The chain links TRBV7-9 to TRBJ2-7; the match to TRBD1 covers 7 bases. V trimming: 2 bases; J trimming: 6 bases; junction bases outside the gene matches: 4. The CDR3 spans 13 residues. Germline V gives CDR1 SEHNR, CDR2 FQNEAQ (reference sequence). CDR3 sequence reads: CASSLLDRPEQYF. The CDR3 DNA reads TGTGCCAGCAGCTTACTGGACAGGCCCGAGCAGTACTTC.

The V gene is TRBV5-1, the J gene TRBJ1-1; 7 bases match TRBD1. This CDR3 is 14 amino acids long. The trim removed 0 bases at V and 3 bases at J, leaving 2 bases unmatched. From germline, CDR1 is SGHRS and CDR2 YFSETQ. The CDR3 sequence is CASSLGDRYTEAFF. CDR3 bases: TGCGCCAGCAGCTTGGGGGACAGATACACTGAAGCTTTCTTT.

This clonotype appeared once. The chain has TRBV20-1 and TRBJ2-7; 9 bases are shared with TRBD2. Germline values: CDR1 DFQATT, CDR2 SNEGSKA (reference sequence). CDR3 length: 15 residues. V shed 3 bases, J shed 4 bases, and the junction held 10 bases outside the gene matches. The CDR3 loop reads CSASQIAGVVYEQYF. In DNA, the CDR3 is TGCAGTGCTAGTCAGATAGCGGGAGTTGTGTACGAGCAGTACTTC.

This clonotype was seen a few times. This chain connects TRBV11-2 to TRBJ1-2, with a possible D match to TRBD1 (6 bases). The CDR3 runs 16 residues. Trimming took 4 bases from V and 5 from J, leaving 20 bases between them. CDR1 and CDR2 (germline): SGHAT, FQNNGV. CDR3 DNA sequence: TGTGCCAGCAGCTCGACCCTTGGGGGCTCGAGGTATGGCTACACCTTC. This translates into CASSSTLGGSRYGYTF.

CDR3 in DNA: TGCAGCGTTGATCGGGGGGGCCGAGAGACCCAGTACTTC. This gives the protein CSVDRGGRETQYF. V and J are TRBV29-1 and TRBJ2-5, with 8 bases matching TRBD2. With V trimmed by 3 bases and J by 4 bases, 4 bases remained unmatched. Germline-derived CDR1 and CDR2 are SQVTM and ANQGSEA. This CDR3 comprises 13 residues.

This clonotype was counted a few times. The chain recombines TRBV27 with TRBJ1-2; 7 nucleotides match TRBD1. The V gene's germline CDR1 is MNHEY and CDR2 SMNVEV (reference sequence). The CDR3 is made up of 15 amino acids. The J segment lost 5 bases and the V segment lost 0 bases, leaving 6 bases of the junction unmatched. The DNA for the CDR3 is TGTGCCAGCAGTTTATCCGGCAGGGGGAAGTATGGCTACACCTTC. Protein product: CASSLSGRGKYGYTF.

V is TRBV7-9 and J is TRBJ1-2, with 7 bases matching TRBD1. Unmatched junction bases numbered 6, after V lost 2 bases and J lost 0 bases. This CDR3 spans 16 amino acids. CDR1 and CDR2 (germline): SEHNR, FQNEAQ (reference sequence). The CDR3 spells CASSLMDTGANYGYTF. The CDR3, as DNA: TGTGCCAGCAGCTTAATGGATACAGGGGCTAACTATGGCTACACCTTC.